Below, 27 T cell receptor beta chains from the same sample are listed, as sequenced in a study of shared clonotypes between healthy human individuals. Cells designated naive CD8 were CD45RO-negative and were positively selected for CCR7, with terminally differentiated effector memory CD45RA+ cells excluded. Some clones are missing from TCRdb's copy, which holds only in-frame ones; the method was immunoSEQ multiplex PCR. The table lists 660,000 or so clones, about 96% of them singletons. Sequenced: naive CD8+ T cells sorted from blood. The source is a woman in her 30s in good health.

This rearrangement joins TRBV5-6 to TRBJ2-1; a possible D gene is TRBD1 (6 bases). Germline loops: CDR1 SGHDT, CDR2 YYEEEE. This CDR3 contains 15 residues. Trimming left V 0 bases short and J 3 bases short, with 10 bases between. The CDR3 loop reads CASSLAGEFYNEQFF. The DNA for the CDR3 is TGTGCCAGCAGCTTGGCAGGGGAATTCTACAATGAGCAGTTCTTC.

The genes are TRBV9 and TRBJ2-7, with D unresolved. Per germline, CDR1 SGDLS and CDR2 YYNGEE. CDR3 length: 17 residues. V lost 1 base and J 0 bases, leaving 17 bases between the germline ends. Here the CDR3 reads CASSVHHSDLYSYEQYF. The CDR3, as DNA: TGTGCCAGCAGCGTACACCATTCTGATCTTTACTCCTACGAGCAGTACTTC.

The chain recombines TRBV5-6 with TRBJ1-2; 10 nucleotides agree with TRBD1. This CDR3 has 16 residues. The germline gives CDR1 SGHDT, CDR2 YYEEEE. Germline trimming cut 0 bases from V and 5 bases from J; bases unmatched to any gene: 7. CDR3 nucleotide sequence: TGTGCCAGCAGCTTGGCCCCGGGACAGGGGTGGTATGGCTACACCTTC. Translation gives CASSLAPGQGWYGYTF. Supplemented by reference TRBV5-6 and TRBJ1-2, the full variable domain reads DAGVTQSPTHLIKTRGQQVTLRCSPKSGHDTVSWYQQALGQGPQFIFQYYEEEERQRGNFPDRFSGHQFPNYSSELNVNALLLGDSALYLCASSLAPGQGWYGYTFGSGTRLTVV.

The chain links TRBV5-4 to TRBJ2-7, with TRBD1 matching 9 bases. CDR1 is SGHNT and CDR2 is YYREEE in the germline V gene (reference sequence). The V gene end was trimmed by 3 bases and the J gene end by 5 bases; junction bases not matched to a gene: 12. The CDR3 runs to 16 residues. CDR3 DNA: TGTGCCAGCAGCTCGGACAGGGGAGGCAGAGGGGACGAGCAGTACTTC. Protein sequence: CASSSDRGGRGDEQYF.

The chain's CDR3 is CSAEGVSGRAPDLWEQFF. The CDR3 DNA reads TGCAGCGCTGAGGGGGTTAGCGGGAGGGCCCCCGACTTATGGGAGCAGTTCTTC. J is TRBJ2-1 and V is TRBV29-1, with TRBD2 matching 11 bases. After removal of 7 bases from V and 10 bases from J, the junction contained 24 bases not matched to a gene. The germline V gene has CDR1 SQVTM and CDR2 ANQGSEA. The CDR3 length is 18 residues.

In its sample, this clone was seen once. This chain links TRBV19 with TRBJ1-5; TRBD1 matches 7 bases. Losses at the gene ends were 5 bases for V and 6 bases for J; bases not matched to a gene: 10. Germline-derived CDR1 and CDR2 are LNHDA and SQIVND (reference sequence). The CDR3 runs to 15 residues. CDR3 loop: CASSQNRGVGQPQHF. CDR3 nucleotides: TGTGCCAGTAGTCAGAACAGGGGCGTGGGTCAGCCCCAGCATTTT.

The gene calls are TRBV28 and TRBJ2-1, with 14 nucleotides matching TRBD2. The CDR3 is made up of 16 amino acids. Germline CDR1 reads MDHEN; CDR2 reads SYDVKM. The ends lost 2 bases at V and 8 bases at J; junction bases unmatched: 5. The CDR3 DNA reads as TGTGCCAGCAGTTTAGGGACTAGCGGGAGTTGGGATGAGCAGTTCTTC. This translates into CASSLGTSGSWDEQFF.

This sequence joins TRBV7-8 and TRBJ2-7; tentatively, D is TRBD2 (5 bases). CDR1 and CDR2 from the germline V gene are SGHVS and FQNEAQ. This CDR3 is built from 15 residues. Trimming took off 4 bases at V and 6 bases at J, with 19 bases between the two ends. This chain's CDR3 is CASSWSRLAAGEQYF. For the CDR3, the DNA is TGTGCCAGCAGCTGGTCCAGGCTAGCTGCCGGCGAGCAGTACTTC. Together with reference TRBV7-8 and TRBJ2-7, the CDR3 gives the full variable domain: GAGVSQSPRYKVAKRGQDVALRCDPISGHVSLFWYQQALGQGPEFLTYFQNEAQLDKSGLPSDRFFAERPEGSVSTLKIQRTQQEDSAVYLCASSWSRLAAGEQYFGPGTRLTVT.

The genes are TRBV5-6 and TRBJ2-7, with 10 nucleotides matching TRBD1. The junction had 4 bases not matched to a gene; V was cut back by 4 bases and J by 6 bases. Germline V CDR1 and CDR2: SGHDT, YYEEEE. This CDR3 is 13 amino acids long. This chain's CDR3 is CASSGTGAGEQYF. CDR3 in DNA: TGTGCCAGCAGCGGGACAGGGGCGGGCGAGCAGTACTTC.

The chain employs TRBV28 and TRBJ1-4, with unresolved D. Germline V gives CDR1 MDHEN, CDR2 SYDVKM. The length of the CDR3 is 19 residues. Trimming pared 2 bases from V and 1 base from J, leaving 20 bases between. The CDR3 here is CASSLGLASGFGTNEKLFF. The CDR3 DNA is TGTGCCAGCAGTTTAGGCCTGGCCAGCGGATTTGGAACTAATGAAAAACTGTTTTTT.

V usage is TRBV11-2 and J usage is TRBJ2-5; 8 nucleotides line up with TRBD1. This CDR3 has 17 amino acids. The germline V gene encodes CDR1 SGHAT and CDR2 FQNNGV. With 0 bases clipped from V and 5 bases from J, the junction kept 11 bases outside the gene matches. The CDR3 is CASSLDQTGVQWETQYF. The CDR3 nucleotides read TGTGCCAGCAGCTTAGACCAGACAGGGGTACAGTGGGAGACCCAGTACTTC.

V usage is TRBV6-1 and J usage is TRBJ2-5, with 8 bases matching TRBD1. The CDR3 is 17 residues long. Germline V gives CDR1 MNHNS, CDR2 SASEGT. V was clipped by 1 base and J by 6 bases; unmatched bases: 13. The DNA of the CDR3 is TGTGCCAGCAGTGAAGGGACAGGGTGGGATGGGGCGAAGACCCAGTACTTC. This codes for CASSEGTGWDGAKTQYF.

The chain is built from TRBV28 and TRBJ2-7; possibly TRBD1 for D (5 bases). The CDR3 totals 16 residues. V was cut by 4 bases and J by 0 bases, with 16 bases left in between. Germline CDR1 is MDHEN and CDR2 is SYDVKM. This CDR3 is CASSSRRQQGSYEQYF. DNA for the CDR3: TGTGCCAGCAGTTCTCGCCGGCAGCAGGGCTCCTACGAGCAGTACTTC.

The CDR3 nucleotides are TGTGCCAGCTCTCTGCTAGCGGGAATGGGGGAGACCCAGTACTTC. Translated: CASSLLAGMGETQYF. The rearrangement uses TRBV6-5 and TRBJ2-5; 9 bases are a match to TRBD2. This CDR3 is built from 15 residues. With V trimmed by 8 bases and J by 5 bases, 12 bases remained unmatched. The germline gives CDR1 MNHEY, CDR2 SVGAGI.

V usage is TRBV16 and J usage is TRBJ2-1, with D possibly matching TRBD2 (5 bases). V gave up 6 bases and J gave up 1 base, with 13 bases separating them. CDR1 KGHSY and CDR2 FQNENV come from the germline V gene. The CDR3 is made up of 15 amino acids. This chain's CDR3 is CASRQSGLSYNEQFF. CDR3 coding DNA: TGTGCCAGCAGACAAAGCGGATTATCCTACAATGAGCAGTTCTTC.

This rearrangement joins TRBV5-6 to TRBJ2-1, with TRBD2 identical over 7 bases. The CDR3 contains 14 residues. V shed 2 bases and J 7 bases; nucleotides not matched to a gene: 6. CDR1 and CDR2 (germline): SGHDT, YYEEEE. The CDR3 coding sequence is TGTGCCAGCAGCTTAGGTGGGACTAATAATGAGCAGTTCTTC. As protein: CASSLGGTNNEQFF.

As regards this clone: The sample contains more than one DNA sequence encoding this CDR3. CDR3 sequence (DNA): TGCGCCAGCAGCCAAGTCTCCGCCACCGGGGAGCTGTTTTTT. This encodes CASSQVSATGELFF. The chain employs TRBV4-1 and TRBJ2-2; no clear D gene. This CDR3 contains 14 residues. Trimming took off 1 base at V and 4 bases at J, with 7 bases between the two ends. Germline-derived CDR1 and CDR2 are MGHRA and YSYEKL.

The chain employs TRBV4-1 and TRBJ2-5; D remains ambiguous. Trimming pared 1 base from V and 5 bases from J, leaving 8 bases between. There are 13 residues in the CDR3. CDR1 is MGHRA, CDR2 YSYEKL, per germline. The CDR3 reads CASSQGGVETQYF. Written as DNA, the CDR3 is TGCGCCAGCAGCCAAGGAGGAGTGGAGACCCAGTACTTC.

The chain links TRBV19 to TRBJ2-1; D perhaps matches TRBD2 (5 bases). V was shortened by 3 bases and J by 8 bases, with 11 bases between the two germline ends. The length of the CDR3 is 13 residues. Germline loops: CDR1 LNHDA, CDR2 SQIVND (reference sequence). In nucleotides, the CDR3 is TGTGCCAGTAGTATCGGCGGGTTCTATGAGCAGTTCTTC. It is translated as CASSIGGFYEQFF.

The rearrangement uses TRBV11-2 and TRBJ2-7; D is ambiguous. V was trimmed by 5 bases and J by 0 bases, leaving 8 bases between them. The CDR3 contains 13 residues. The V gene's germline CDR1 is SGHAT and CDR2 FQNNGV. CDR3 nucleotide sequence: TGTGCCAGCAGCCCCGAGGACTCCTACGAGCAGTACTTC. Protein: CASSPEDSYEQYF.

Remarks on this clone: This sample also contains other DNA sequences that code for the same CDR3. CDR3 sequence: CASSSTGTYEQYF. CDR3 bases: TGCGCCAGCAGCTCCACAGGGACCTACGAGCAGTACTTC. The rearrangement joins TRBV5-1 to TRBJ2-7; D is perhaps TRBD1 (6 bases). Germline values: CDR1 SGHRS, CDR2 YFSETQ. V lost 3 bases to trimming and J lost 2 bases, with 9 bases between them. This CDR3 spans 13 amino acids.

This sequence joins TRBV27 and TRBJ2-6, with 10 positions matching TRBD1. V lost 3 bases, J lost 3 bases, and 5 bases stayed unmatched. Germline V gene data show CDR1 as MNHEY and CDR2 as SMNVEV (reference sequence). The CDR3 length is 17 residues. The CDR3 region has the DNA TGTGCCAGCAGTTTCTCGGGACAGGGGTATGGGGCCAACGTCCTGACTTTC. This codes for CASSFSGQGYGANVLTF.

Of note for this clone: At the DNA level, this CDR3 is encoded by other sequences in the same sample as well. The DNA for the CDR3 is TGTGCCAGCAGCTTAGCGGGTGGTTCCACAGATACGCAGTATTTT. It yields the protein CASSLAGGSTDTQYF. The chain has TRBV7-9 and TRBJ2-3, with no clear D. Germline V gene sequence: CDR1 SEHNR, CDR2 FQNEAQ (reference sequence). This CDR3 contains 15 residues. Trimming left V 0 bases short and J 2 bases short, with 9 bases between.

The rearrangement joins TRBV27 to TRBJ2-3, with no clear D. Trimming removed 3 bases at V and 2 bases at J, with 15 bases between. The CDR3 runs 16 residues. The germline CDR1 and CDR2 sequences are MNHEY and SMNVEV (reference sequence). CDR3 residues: CASSFLVGGYTDTQYF. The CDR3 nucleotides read TGTGCCAGCAGTTTCTTAGTAGGCGGCTACACAGATACGCAGTATTTT.

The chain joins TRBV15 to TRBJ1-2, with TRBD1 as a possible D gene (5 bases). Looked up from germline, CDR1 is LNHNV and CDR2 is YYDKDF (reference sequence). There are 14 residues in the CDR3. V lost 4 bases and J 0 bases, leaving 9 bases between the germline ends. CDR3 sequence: CATSTTDANYGYTF. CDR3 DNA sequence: TGTGCCACCAGCACGACAGACGCTAACTATGGCTACACCTTC.

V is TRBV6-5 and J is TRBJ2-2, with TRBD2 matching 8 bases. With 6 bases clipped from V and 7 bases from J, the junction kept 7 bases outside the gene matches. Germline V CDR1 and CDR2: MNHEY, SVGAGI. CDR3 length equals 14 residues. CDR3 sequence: CASSRTSLGGELFF. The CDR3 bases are TGTGCCAGCAGCCGGACTAGCTTGGGCGGGGAGCTGTTTTTT.

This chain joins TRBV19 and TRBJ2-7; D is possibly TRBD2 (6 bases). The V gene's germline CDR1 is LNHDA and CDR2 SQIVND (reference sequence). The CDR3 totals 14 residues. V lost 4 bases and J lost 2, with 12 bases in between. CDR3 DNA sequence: TGTGCCAGTAGTAACGGGAGAGGGGCCTACGAGCAGTACTTC. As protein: CASSNGRGAYEQYF.